Listed below are T cell receptor beta chains from one sample, sequenced in a study of T cells in Graves' hyperthyroidism and ophthalmopathy. TCRdb analysed the multiplex PCR reads with MiXCR anew, one entry per CDR3 protein. This table has some 550,000 distinct CDR3 sequences, about a sixth appearing once. The sequencing input was blood. The receptors shown here come from a woman in her thirties or forties with Graves' ophthalmopathy. Both conserved end residues are part of each CDR3. A D gene is named only where the DNA matches it firmly. The size of a clone is reported for some rows only, either as once, few or many, or as a class for expanded clones.

>TRBJ2-3|few|TRBD2|TRBV19
CASSIPAGEATDTQYF
TGTGCCAGTAGTATCCCAGCGGGAGAGGCGACAGATACGCAGTATTTT
>TRBJ2-6|many|NA|TRBV2
CASSEARARGANVLTF
TGTGCCAGCAGTGAAGCTAGGGCGCGCGGGGCCAACGTCCTGACTTTC
>TRBJ2-6|many|NA|TRBV18
CASSKDGGAGANVLTF
TGTGCCAGCTCCAAGGACGGGGGCGCTGGGGCCAACGTCCTGACTTTC
>TRBJ2-1|NA|TRBD2|TRBV7-2
CASSLGGGYGDEQFF
TGTGCCAGCAGCTTAGGCGGGGGGTACGGGGATGAGCAGTTCTTC
>TRBJ2-2|many|TRBD1|TRBV7-2
CASSLEGTGPLNTGELFF
TGTGCCAGCAGCTTAGAAGGGACAGGGCCCCTGAACACCGGGGAGCTGTTTTTT
>TRBJ2-3|NA|NA|TRBV30
CAWSTLSGGTDTQYF
TGTGCCTGGAGTACACTAAGTGGGGGTACAGATACGCAGTATTTT
>TRBJ2-7|few|NA|TRBV29-1
CSVVSGPGEQYF
TGCAGCGTTGTAAGCGGTCCGGGGGAGCAGTACTTC
>TRBJ2-1|NA|NA|TRBV9
CASSVWGEEQFF
TGTGCCAGCAGCGTGTGGGGGGAGGAGCAGTTCTTC
>TRBJ2-1|few|TRBD2|TRBV18
CASSPTDTGLAGVEQFF
TGTGCCAGCTCACCCACTGATACGGGACTAGCGGGTGTGGAGCAGTTCTTC
>TRBJ2-1|many|TRBD2|TRBV20-1
CSVRRGNSYNEQFF
TGCAGTGTGCGGCGGGGGAACTCCTACAATGAGCAGTTCTTC
>TRBJ2-2|many|NA|TRBV3-1
CASSQALTGELFF
TGTGCCAGCAGCCAAGCCCTGACCGGGGAGCTGTTTTTT
>TRBJ2-1|many|NA|TRBV5-1
CASSLAAVAYNEQFF
TGCGCCAGCAGCTTAGCAGCGGTTGCCTACAATGAGCAGTTCTTC
>TRBJ2-1|NA|TRBD2|TRBV20-1
CSARTSGRTDDNEQFF
TGCAGTGCAAGGACTAGCGGGAGAACAGATGACAATGAGCAGTTCTTC
>TRBJ2-7|many|TRBD1|TRBV4-1
CASSQDRQYEQYF
TGCGCCAGCAGCCAGGACAGGCAATACGAGCAGTACTTC
>TRBJ2-6|once|NA|TRBV19
CASSPRQPTSNVLTF
TGTGCCAGTAGTCCACGACAGCCAACCTCCAACGTCCTGACTTTC
>TRBJ1-2|NA|NA|TRBV7-9
CASSFNSQRGYTF
TGTGCCAGCAGCTTTAACAGCCAACGAGGCTACACCTTC
>TRBJ2-1|NA|NA|TRBV3-1
CASSRADNEQFF
TGTGCCAGCAGCCGAGCGGACAATGAGCAGTTCTTC
>TRBJ2-2|NA|NA|TRBV28
CASSPPLLAGGELFF
TGTGCCAGCAGTCCCCCCTTATTGGCGGGCGGGGAGCTGTTTTTT
>TRBJ1-2|many|TRBD1|TRBV30
CAWRRTGFNYGYTF
TGTGCCTGGAGGAGGACAGGTTTTAACTATGGCTACACCTTC
>TRBJ2-7|few|NA|TRBV20-1
CSARTPSNSYEQYF
TGCAGTGCTAGGACCCCCTCCAATTCATACGAGCAGTACTTC
>TRBJ2-5|few|TRBD2|TRBV9
CASSTGIGLAGGSVETQYF
TGTGCCAGCAGCACCGGGATTGGACTAGCGGGGGGTTCCGTGGAGACCCAGTACTTC
>TRBJ1-1|many|NA|TRBV2
CASSDTNTEAFF
TGTGCCAGCAGTGATACGAACACTGAAGCTTTCTTT
>TRBJ1-5|few|TRBD1|TRBV6-6
CASSYPTGTGGNQPQHF
TGTGCCAGCAGTTACCCCACCGGGACAGGGGGCAATCAGCCCCAGCATTTT
>TRBJ1-5|many|TRBD1|TRBV6-1
CASTLSGQGANQPQHF
TGTGCCAGCACCCTTTCTGGTCAGGGGGCAAATCAGCCCCAGCATTTT
>TRBJ1-4|few|NA|TRBV20-1
CSVTTNEKLFF
TGCAGTGTTACAACTAATGAAAAACTGTTTTTT
>TRBJ1-1|few|NA|TRBV5-1
CASSSGVAGGTEAFF
TGCGCCAGCAGCTCTGGCGTTGCGGGGGGAACTGAAGCTTTCTTT
>TRBJ2-3|NA|TRBD2|TRBV6-1
CASSPLRAGVSDTQYF
TGTGCCAGCAGTCCCCTAAGGGCGGGGGTGTCAGATACGCAGTATTTT
>TRBJ1-4|few|NA|TRBV6-1
CASMIGGRGREKLFF
TGTGCCAGCATGATCGGGGGCAGGGGAAGGGAAAAACTGTTTTTT
>TRBJ2-7|NA|NA|TRBV10-2
CASSEGPGAALYEQYF
TGCGCCAGCAGTGAGGGGCCGGGAGCGGCGCTCTACGAGCAGTACTTC
>TRBJ1-2|many|TRBD1|TRBV30
CAWSQTGGRVYGYTF
TGTGCCTGGAGCCAAACAGGGGGCAGGGTCTATGGCTACACCTTC
>TRBJ1-3|many|NA|TRBV20-1
CSARTDSFAGNTIYF
TGCAGTGCTCGTACGGACTCCTTTGCGGGAAACACCATATATTTT
>TRBJ2-5|NA|NA|TRBV20-1
CSAMIKGNGYF
TGCAGTGCCATGATCAAGGGTAATGGGTACTTC
>TRBJ2-1|NA|NA|TRBV5-1
CASSFNSYNEQFF
TGCGCCAGCAGCTTTAATAGCTACAATGAGCAGTTCTTC
>TRBJ2-5|many|NA|TRBV7-8
CASSFRQIRETQYF
TGTGCCAGCAGCTTCCGACAGATTCGAGAGACCCAGTACTTC
>TRBJ1-1|many|NA|TRBV6-1
CASSVGKVTEAFF
TGTGCCAGCAGTGTGGGCAAGGTGACTGAAGCTTTCTTT
>TRBJ2-3|many|NA|TRBV5-1
CASSSRLIPDTQYF
TGCGCCAGCAGTTCGCGGTTGATACCAGATACGCAGTATTTT
>TRBJ2-1|few|TRBD1|TRBV29-1
CSVCRDSNYNEQFF
TGCAGCGTTTGCCGGGACAGCAACTACAATGAGCAGTTCTTC
>TRBJ2-2|many|NA|TRBV12-3/TRBV12-4
CASSLADGGELFF
TGTGCCAGCAGTTTAGCAGATGGCGGGGAGCTGTTTTTT
>TRBJ2-7|NA|NA|TRBV29-1
CSVMKEGRRTYNEQYF
TGCAGCGTCATGAAGGAGGGGAGGAGAACCTACAATGAGCAGTACTTC
>TRBJ2-1|NA|TRBD1|TRBV6-1
CASRDDRGKSNEQFF
TGTGCCAGCAGGGACGACAGGGGGAAGAGCAATGAGCAGTTCTTC
>TRBJ1-6|once|NA|TRBV4-1
CASSQQGGGNSPLHF
TGCGCCAGCAGCCAGCAAGGGGGTGGGAATTCACCCCTCCACTTT
>TRBJ2-3|NA|TRBD2|TRBV2
CASSAWGGPSDTQYF
TGTGCCAGCAGTGCCTGGGGAGGGCCCTCGGATACGCAGTATTTT
>TRBJ2-2|many|TRBD2|TRBV20-1
CSARPGTSGHTGELFF
TGCAGTGCTCGTCCCGGGACTAGCGGCCACACCGGGGAGCTGTTTTTT
>TRBJ1-6|NA|NA|TRBV28
CASIQGAHYNSPLHF
TGTGCCAGCATCCAAGGGGCCCACTATAATTCACCCCTCCACTTT
>TRBJ1-6|NA|TRBD1|TRBV27
CASSLLRGTANNSPLHF
TGTGCCAGCAGTTTACTTCGCGGGACAGCTAATAATTCACCCCTCCACTTT
>TRBJ2-5|many|TRBD2|TRBV6-2/TRBV6-3
CASSFLAGTQETQYF
TGTGCCAGCAGTTTCCTAGCGGGAACACAAGAGACCCAGTACTTC
>TRBJ2-1|medium-sized|TRBD2|TRBV2
CASTASGTKLYEQFF
TGTGCCAGCACGGCTAGCGGGACTAAGCTGTATGAGCAGTTCTTC
>TRBJ2-4|NA|TRBD1|TRBV20-1
CSATGGEGVLAKNIQYF
TGCAGTGCCACAGGGGGCGAGGGAGTACTCGCCAAAAACATTCAGTACTTC